The rows below give T cell receptor beta chains drawn from one sample of a study of shared clonotypes between healthy human individuals. Using immunoSEQ multiplex PCR, the repertoire was profiled, and TCRdb retains in-frame clones only, with some absent. The sample has 2 million to 2.5 million clones; under 97% are singletons. Source material: naive CD4+ T cells sorted from blood. These receptors came from a man in his late teens or twenties in good health. The conserved cysteine and the conserved F or W are not part of the CDR3 here. The D gene is left open where the match is weak.

TRBV5-1	TRBJ1-6	TRBD1	ASSLDITGGSSYNSPLH
TRBV10-2	TRBJ2-7	NA	ASGGAVLSSYEQY
TRBV6-6	TRBJ1-1	TRBD1	ASSSTGTGGTEAF
TRBV18	TRBJ1-1	TRBD1	ASSPPRGGVNTEAF
TRBV6-6	TRBJ2-1	NA	AASQHEQF
TRBV5-4	TRBJ2-3	NA	ASSVGTDPGTDTQY
TRBV28	TRBJ2-7	TRBD1	ASSLPPGTGTYEQY
TRBV6-6	TRBJ1-2	NA	ASSYLDYGYT
TRBV30	TRBJ1-3	NA	AWSVSSGNTIY
TRBV5-6	TRBJ1-1	NA	ASSLALNTEAF
TRBV30	TRBJ2-3	TRBD1	AWRGQATDTQY
TRBV7-2	TRBJ1-2	TRBD1	ASSLGQEFYYGYT
TRBV6-1	TRBJ1-1	NA	ASSLEEGLQSAF
TRBV5-1	TRBJ1-1	NA	ASSLVGTMNTEAF
TRBV30	TRBJ2-3	TRBD1	AWSVSGQATDTQY
TRBV10-3	TRBJ2-1	NA	AISARDDDNEQF
TRBV28	TRBJ1-1	NA	ASSHGGAGGNTEAF
TRBV30	TRBJ1-1	NA	AWSERDEAF
TRBV6-1	TRBJ1-5	NA	ASTPGAISNQPQH
TRBV10-2	TRBJ1-1	NA	ASSESWGTEAF
TRBV9	TRBJ1-4	NA	ASSPHGSNEKLF
TRBV30	TRBJ1-5	NA	AWSVGPNQPQH
TRBV9	TRBJ2-1	TRBD2	ASSGTKRGGHYNEQF
TRBV6-5	TRBJ2-1	NA	ASSYMSTAPYNEQF